Listed below are T cell receptor beta chains from one sample, sequenced in a study of shared clonotypes between healthy human individuals. Sequencing was performed with immunoSEQ multiplex PCR; in TCRdb, only in-frame clones are kept and a portion is missing. The sample comprises fewer than 550,000 clones, about 75% of which are singletons, and about 12% rests with the top ten. The sequencing sample was made of PBMCs. The receptor source for this set is a woman between 40 and 55 years old in good health. Some clones in this sample may be carry-over from other donors' samples. CDR3s include the opening cysteine and the closing phenylalanine or tryptophan. The order of the fields is CDR3 DNA, CDR3 protein, clone size, J gene, V gene, CDR3 length, D gene. The D gene is left open where the match is weak. A clone size is listed for some rows: how often the clone was seen (once, few, many), or a class if it is expanded.

TGTGCCAGCAGTACGGATCCTTGGAGCTACGAGCAGTACTTC | CASSTDPWSYEQYF | - | TRBJ2-7 | TRBV28 | 14 | -
TGCAGCGTTGGGAGGGTGAACGAGCAGTACTTC | CSVGRVNEQYF | - | TRBJ2-7 | TRBV29-1 | 11 | -
TGCGCCAGCACCCGACAGCTAAATAATGAAAAACTGTTTTTT | CASTRQLNNEKLFF | - | TRBJ1-4 | TRBV4-1 | 14 | -
TGTGCCAGCACCGATTCGTACGAGCAGTACTTC | CASTDSYEQYF | - | TRBJ2-7 | TRBV6-1 | 11 | -
TGTGCCAGCAGCTTAGCGGGGACAGGCGTATACGAGCAGTACTTC | CASSLAGTGVYEQYF | - | TRBJ2-7 | TRBV7-2 | 15 | TRBD1
TGTGCCAGTAGTCGATATTCTAGCACAGATACGCAGTATTTT | CASSRYSSTDTQYF | - | TRBJ2-3 | TRBV19 | 14 | -
TGTGCCAGCAGTGGGCGCGGGAGGGCTGGCACAGATACGCAGTATTTT | CASSGRGRAGTDTQYF | - | TRBJ2-3 | TRBV6-1 | 16 | TRBD2
TGTGCCAGCAGCCCCCACCCGGCAAACAGGGTCCAAGGGACCCAGTACTTC | CASSPHPANRVQGTQYF | - | TRBJ2-5 | TRBV28 | 17 | -
TGCGCCAGCTGCCATACGGGGAGCACTGAAGCTTTCTTT | CASCHTGSTEAFF | - | TRBJ1-1 | TRBV5-1 | 13 | -
TGTGCCAGCTCACGCCGGGAGGGAGATACGCAGTATTTT | CASSRREGDTQYF | - | TRBJ2-3 | TRBV18 | 13 | TRBD2
TGTGCCAGCGAGGGGGGACAGAACTACGAGCAGTACTTC | CASEGGQNYEQYF | - | TRBJ2-7 | TRBV11-2 | 13 | -
TGTGCCAGTAAACGGACGGGGATGGGTGGCTACACCTTC | CASKRTGMGGYTF | - | TRBJ1-2 | TRBV19 | 13 | -
TGTGCCAGCAGCGTAGGCGGCGGGAGGCTTGCAGATACGCAGTATTTT | CASSVGGGRLADTQYF | - | TRBJ2-3 | TRBV9 | 16 | TRBD2
TGTGCCAGCAGCTCAGGACAGGGGCATCAAGAGACCCAGTACTTC | CASSSGQGHQETQYF | few | TRBJ2-5 | TRBV6-5 | 15 | TRBD1
TGTGCCAGCAGCGAGACCGGGACTAGCGGGCAGAGGTTTAGCGATGAGCAGTTCTTC | CASSETGTSGQRFSDEQFF | once | TRBJ2-1 | TRBV9 | 19 | TRBD2
TGTGCCAGCAGGGCCTGGGGGAACAGGGGTTTGAAAACAGATACGCAGTATTTT | CASRAWGNRGLKTDTQYF | - | TRBJ2-3 | TRBV27 | 18 | TRBD1
TGTGCCAGCAGCCAGGGACAGGGGGCAGGCGAGCAGTACTTC | CASSQGQGAGEQYF | - | TRBJ2-7 | TRBV7-8 | 14 | TRBD1
TGTGCCAGCAGCTTGGCCATCGGGGAGACCCAGTACTTC | CASSLAIGETQYF | few | TRBJ2-5 | TRBV5-8 | 13 | -
TGTGCCAGCAGCCCTGGGACAGGGGGCTTGGCAGATACGCAGTATTTT | CASSPGTGGLADTQYF | - | TRBJ2-3 | TRBV11-2 | 16 | TRBD1
TGCGCCAGCAGTGTAGGGACAAATAATGAAAAACTGTTTTTT | CASSVGTNNEKLFF | - | TRBJ1-4 | TRBV5-1 | 14 | -
TGTGCCAGCTTAAGACGGAGCGGGAGTTCAGGAGAGACCCAGTACTTC | CASLRRSGSSGETQYF | - | TRBJ2-5 | TRBV2 | 16 | TRBD2
TGTGCCAGCAGTTTTTTGGGGCCCGGGGAGCTGTTTTTT | CASSFLGPGELFF | - | TRBJ2-2 | TRBV27 | 13 | -
TGTGCCAGCAGCTCGGACAGGGGGAACAATCAGCCCCAGCATTTT | CASSSDRGNNQPQHF | - | TRBJ1-5 | TRBV11-3 | 15 | TRBD1
TGTGCCAGCAGTGAAAATCCAGGGGTGGCCGGACTGTTTTTT | CASSENPGVAGLFF | - | TRBJ1-4 | TRBV2 | 14 | -
TGTGCCAGCAGCTTAGTTCCCGGGCGGGAGGCGACCTACGAGCAGTACTTC | CASSLVPGREATYEQYF | - | TRBJ2-7 | TRBV7-9 | 17 | TRBD2
TGTGCCAGCAGCTTAGTCTCCTACGAGCAGTACTTC | CASSLVSYEQYF | - | TRBJ2-7 | TRBV7-2 | 12 | -
TGTGCCAGCAGTGAAGCCGGGACAGGGGGAAATACGCAGTATTTT | CASSEAGTGGNTQYF | - | TRBJ2-3 | TRBV6-1 | 15 | TRBD1
TGTGCCAGCAGGGTACAGGGGGCGCTTTACTATGGCTACACCTTC | CASRVQGALYYGYTF | - | TRBJ1-2 | TRBV6-5 | 15 | TRBD1
TGTGCCAGCAGTTACTCGCCTAGCGACGGTACGCAGTATTTT | CASSYSPSDGTQYF | - | TRBJ2-3 | TRBV6-5 | 14 | -
TGTGCCAGCAGTTACTCGCGGGGCTTGAACACTGAAGCTTTCTTT | CASSYSRGLNTEAFF | - | TRBJ1-1 | TRBV6-5 | 15 | -
TGTGCCTCAACCCGGGTCGGGGACACCATATATTTT | CASTRVGDTIYF | - | TRBJ1-3 | TRBV30 | 12 | -
TGTGCCTGGAGCGAGGACAGCAACTATGGCTACACCTTC | CAWSEDSNYGYTF | once | TRBJ1-2 | TRBV30 | 13 | -
TGCGCCAGCAGCCAAGGTGCCACAGGGGGCGACGAGCAGTACTTC | CASSQGATGGDEQYF | once | TRBJ2-7 | TRBV4-3 | 15 | TRBD1
TGTGCCAGCAGGGCGGGAGACAGGGCTGGTCCTGAAGCCTTCTTT | CASRAGDRAGPEAFF | - | TRBJ1-1 | TRBV28 | 15 | TRBD1